This T cell receptor (beta chain) came from a study of OX40 agonist ivuxolimab in advanced cancers. General study findings and limits: Average numbers of expanded clones were greater in CD8+ T cells than in CD4+. Several nonresponders also turned out to have low normalized T-cell clonal expansion.

This CDR3 has 13 amino acids. Deletions cut 4 bases from V and 4 bases from J, with 8 bases between. In germline, CDR1 is SGHVS, CDR2 FQNEAQ. Patients were excluded for autoimmune disease history or systemic immunosuppression. Blood sampling was done at baseline, cycle 4 day 1, and cycle 7 day 1. The table came from immunoSEQ multiplex PCR; TCRdb's copy has only in-frame clones and leaves some out. The sample consists of 42,000 or so clones, around nine tenths of them appearing once. Comment on this clone: Its antigen is currently unknown.

The chain carries TRBV7-8 and TRBJ1-5; D is unclear. Material: CD4+ or CD8+ T cells sorted from blood, obtained in a trial of the OX40 agonist ivuxolimab. The TCR originated in an adult with an advanced solid tumor such as melanoma, head and neck, liver or kidney cancer. In nucleotides, the CDR3 is TGTGCCAGCAGCTCAATAGAAAATCAGCCCCAGCATTTT. Residues: CASSSIENQPQHF. Full variable domain (outside the CDR3, taken from reference TRBV7-8 and TRBJ1-5): GAGVSQSPRYKVAKRGQDVALRCDPISGHVSLFWYQQALGQGPEFLTYFQNEAQLDKSGLPSDRFFAERPEGSVSTLKIQRTQQEDSAVYLCASSSIENQPQHFGDGTRLSIL.